The 3 T cell receptor beta chains reported below all come from one sample, sequenced in a study of T cell repertoires in cytomegalovirus infection. Each CDR3 protein is one row after TCRdb ran MiXCR on the reads. The table has approximately 500,000 distinct CDR3 sequences, around 10% seen once; the top ten hold 9.5% to 13%. The sample was PBMCs. Receptor source: a human donor in good health (CMV status not recorded). Some clones in this sample may be carry-over from other donors' samples.

The chain joins TRBV2 to TRBJ2-3; no definite D call. Trimming took 2 bases from V and 2 from J, leaving 8 bases between them. Germline values: CDR1 SNHLY, CDR2 FYNNEI. The CDR3 is 14 residues long. The CDR3 loop is CASSELGITDTQYF. CDR3 nucleotides: TGTGCCAGCAGTGAACTTGGAATCACAGATACGCAGTATTTT.

The V gene is TRBV15, the J gene TRBJ1-1, with no clear D. Trimming left V 3 bases short and J 7 bases short, with 9 bases between. The CDR3 runs 12 residues. Germline V lookup: CDR1 LNHNV, CDR2 YYDKDF (reference sequence). The CDR3 loop is CATSRQDFEAFF. The CDR3 DNA reads TGTGCCACCAGCAGGCAGGATTTTGAAGCTTTCTTT.

This clonotype was observed many times. The gene calls are TRBV4-2 and TRBJ1-2; D call uncertain. V was pared by 4 bases and J by 0 bases, with 9 bases between. Germline V lookup: CDR1 LGHNA, CDR2 YNFKEQ. This CDR3 has 14 amino acids. The CDR3 sequence is CASSPGASNYGYTF. The CDR3 DNA reads TGTGCCAGCAGCCCGGGAGCTTCTAACTATGGCTACACCTTC.